The 27 T cell receptor beta chains reported below all come from one sample, sequenced in a study of cytomegalovirus exposure and HLA in healthy donors. PCR employed 60 Vbeta and 13 Jbeta primers. Profiled with immunoSEQ multiplex PCR; TCRdb holds only in-frame clones, not every one. The repertoire has 110,000 to 150,000 clones, more than 60% of them found once; the top ten carry 2.5% to 4%. The sample comprised PBMCs. These TCRs come from a man aged 35 to 55 in good health and CMV-seronegative.

The chain has TRBV6-5 and TRBJ2-2; 7 bases align to TRBD2. The CDR3 extends over 13 amino acids. The junction had 4 bases not matched to a gene; V was cut back by 8 bases and J by 4 bases. CDR1 MNHEY and CDR2 SVGAGI come from the germline V gene. CDR3 loop: CASGRGGTGELFF. The CDR3 region has the DNA TGTGCCAGCGGGCGCGGGGGCACCGGGGAGCTGTTTTTT.

The V call is TRBV6-5, the J call TRBJ2-3, with D possibly matching TRBD1 (5 bases). The CDR3 length is 14 residues. Trimming removed 0 bases from V and 6 bases from J, with 10 bases in between. Germline CDR1 is MNHEY and CDR2 is SVGAGI. The CDR3 nucleotides read TGTGCCAGCAGTTACTCCAGGGAAGAGGATACGCAGTATTTT. Protein product: CASSYSREEDTQYF.

The gene calls are TRBV7-6 and TRBJ1-2; D gene unclear. Germline CDR1 is SGHVS and CDR2 is FNYEAQ. CDR3 length equals 15 residues. V shed 0 bases and J shed 3 bases, with 11 bases lying between them. This CDR3 is CASSLAGQSHYGYTF. The CDR3 region has the DNA TGTGCCAGCAGCTTAGCGGGCCAGAGCCACTATGGCTACACCTTC.

The rearrangement uses TRBV28 and TRBJ1-3; D remains ambiguous. Germline assignment: CDR1 MDHEN and CDR2 SYDVKM. The CDR3 runs to 15 residues. V lost 4 bases and J lost 0, with 10 bases in between. This chain's CDR3 is CASSSPSPSGNTIYF. The CDR3 DNA sequence: TGTGCCAGCAGTTCCCCCTCTCCCTCTGGAAACACCATATATTTT.

The table lists this clone with a few counts. This CDR3 is CASSAERGNQPQHF. The CDR3 bases are TGTGCCAGCAGCGCCGAGAGGGGCAATCAGCCCCAGCATTTT. The chain has TRBV7-9 and TRBJ1-5; no clear D gene. The CDR3 is made up of 14 amino acids. In germline, CDR1 is SEHNR, CDR2 FQNEAQ (reference sequence). V lost 5 bases and J 2 bases, leaving 10 bases between the germline ends.

This clone was picked up a small number of times. This CDR3 reads CASSLNQGLGEKLFF. Written as DNA, the CDR3 is TGTGCCAGCAGTTTAAATCAGGGACTAGGGGAAAAACTGTTTTTT. V and J are TRBV28 and TRBJ1-4; D is perhaps TRBD1 (5 bases). Trimming took 2 bases from V and 8 from J, leaving 15 bases between them. The CDR3 contains 15 residues. Germline V gives CDR1 MDHEN, CDR2 SYDVKM.

The J gene is TRBJ2-7, the V gene TRBV5-1, with 7 bases lining up with TRBD1. The CDR3 runs to 17 residues. The germline V gene encodes CDR1 SGHRS and CDR2 YFSETQ. V shed 8 bases and J 2 bases; nucleotides not matched to a gene: 19. The CDR3 sequence: CARKIILGDRVTYEQYF. The CDR3 DNA sequence: TGCGCCAGGAAAATTATCCTAGGTGACAGGGTAACCTACGAGCAGTACTTC.

The sample holds one count of this clone. The chain employs TRBV5-1 and TRBJ2-7, with D possibly matching TRBD1 (6 bases). There are 14 residues in the CDR3. Per germline, CDR1 SGHRS and CDR2 YFSETQ. Deletions cut 3 bases from V and 2 bases from J, with 12 bases between. This CDR3 reads CASSSRTDAYEQYF. CDR3 DNA sequence: TGCGCCAGCAGCTCAAGGACAGATGCCTACGAGCAGTACTTC. Supplemented by reference TRBV5-1 and TRBJ2-7, the full variable domain reads KAGVTQTPRYLIKTRGQQVTLSCSPISGHRSVSWYQQTPGQGLQFLFEYFSETQRNKGNFPGRFSGRQFSNSRSEMNVSTLELGDSALYLCASSSRTDAYEQYFGPGTRLTVT.

This chain joins TRBV4-1 and TRBJ1-2, with 8 bases matching TRBD1. CDR1 is MGHRA and CDR2 is YSYEKL in the germline V gene. V was clipped by 0 bases and J by 4 bases; unmatched bases: 4. The CDR3 loop spans 15 amino acids. The CDR3 nucleotides are TGCGCCAGCAGCCAAGACAGGGGGCTCCTCTATGGCTACACCTTC. Translation: CASSQDRGLLYGYTF.

The chain joins TRBV5-6 to TRBJ2-2; 8 bases match TRBD1. V was pared by 4 bases and J by 5 bases, with 13 bases of the junction left unmatched. Germline-derived CDR1 and CDR2 are SGHDT and YYEEEE. CDR3 length equals 17 residues. CDR3 nucleotide sequence: TGTGCCAGCAGCAGAGACAGGGGCCCGAGGCGTACCGGGGAGCTGTTTTTT. Translated, it gives CASSRDRGPRRTGELFF.

The chain joins TRBV18 to TRBJ1-6, with a tentative D call TRBD1 (5 bases). The CDR3 is 15 amino acids. The germline V gene encodes CDR1 KGHSH and CDR2 LQKENI. V was shortened by 2 bases and J by 7 bases, with 12 bases between the two germline ends. The CDR3 is CASSPSGALNSPLHF. The CDR3 DNA sequence: TGTGCCAGCTCACCAAGTGGGGCGTTAAATTCACCCCTCCACTTT.

This chain joins TRBV7-2 and TRBJ2-7, with 8 bases fitting TRBD2. V was clipped by 5 bases and J by 1 base; unmatched bases: 7. Germline CDR1 is SGHTA and CDR2 is FQGNSA. This CDR3 comprises 15 residues. The CDR3 DNA is TGTGCCAGCAGCCCCCGACTAGCGTCTTCCTACGAGCAGTACTTC. Translating gives CASSPRLASSYEQYF.

V is TRBV7-3 and J is TRBJ2-2; D call uncertain. Germline V gene sequence: CDR1 SGHTA, CDR2 FQGTGA. This CDR3 contains 12 residues. V was shortened by 4 bases and J by 3 bases, with 3 bases between the two germline ends. CDR3 sequence: CASSSDTGELFF. In DNA form, the CDR3 reads TGTGCCAGCAGCTCAGACACCGGGGAGCTGTTTTTT.

V gene TRBV13 combines with J gene TRBJ2-3; TRBD2 matches at 12 bases. Germline V lookup: CDR1 PRHDT, CDR2 FYEKMQ (reference sequence). V lost 0 bases to trimming and J lost 0 bases; unmatched junction nucleotides: 1. CDR3 size: 17 residues. The CDR3 DNA sequence: TGTGCCAGCAGCTTAGGGGGACTAGCGGGTAGCACAGATACGCAGTATTTT. It specifies CASSLGGLAGSTDTQYF.

The rearrangement joins TRBV18 to TRBJ2-7; 7 bases match TRBD2. After removal of 1 base from V and 2 bases from J, the junction contained 5 bases not matched to a gene. The CDR3 loop spans 15 amino acids. The germline gives CDR1 KGHSH, CDR2 LQKENI. The CDR3 coding sequence is TGTGCCAGCTCACCACAGGGAGGGGAAGCCTACGAGCAGTACTTC. Protein sequence: CASSPQGGEAYEQYF.

This clone was seen only a few times. The chain is built from TRBV5-5 and TRBJ2-3, with D perhaps matching TRBD2 (7 bases). Germline lookup yields CDR1 SGHKS and CDR2 YYEKEE (reference sequence). The CDR3 is made up of 14 amino acids. Trimming removed 0 bases from V and 5 bases from J, with 10 bases in between. The CDR3 sequence: CASSLEGGEDTQYF. Written as DNA, the CDR3 is TGTGCCAGCAGCTTGGAGGGGGGGGAAGATACGCAGTATTTT.

This clone was seen a single time. The chain couples TRBV5-6 to TRBJ1-1; D gene ambiguous. The length of the CDR3 is 13 residues. Trimming took off 2 bases at V and 4 bases at J, with 9 bases between the two ends. Germline V gene sequence: CDR1 SGHDT, CDR2 YYEEEE. Written as DNA, the CDR3 is TGTGCCAGCAGCTTTGCACGGGGCACTGAAGCTTTCTTT. It codes for CASSFARGTEAFF.

The rearrangement joins TRBV4-1 to TRBJ1-4, with D tentatively TRBD1 (5 bases). The V and J ends lost 4 bases and 11 bases respectively, with 14 bases between them. The germline V gene has CDR1 MGHRA and CDR2 YSYEKL. CDR3 length equals 13 residues. CDR3 sequence (DNA): TGCGCCAGCAGCCTCCAAGGGACTGCGAAACTGTTTTTT. Encoded protein: CASSLQGTAKLFF.

The V gene is TRBV27, the J gene TRBJ1-2; D remains unclear. The CDR3 is 15 residues long. Germline CDR1 reads MNHEY; CDR2 reads SMNVEV (reference sequence). The V and J ends lost 2 bases and 5 bases respectively, with 15 bases between them. CDR3 sequence reads: CASSLTSRGIYGYTF. CDR3 bases: TGTGCCAGCAGTTTAACTTCGCGGGGAATTTATGGCTACACCTTC.

The rearrangement uses TRBV27 and TRBJ1-5; 7 nucleotides line up with TRBD1. Trimming took 5 bases from V and 1 from J; bases not matched to a gene: 2. The CDR3 is made up of 14 amino acids. CDR1 and CDR2 (germline): MNHEY, SMNVEV (reference sequence). CDR3 nucleotides: TGTGCCAGCAGTCTCAGGGGGAGCAATCAGCCCCAGCATTTT. Translated, it gives CASSLRGSNQPQHF.

The V call is TRBV6-1, the J call TRBJ1-5, with no clear D. Germline V gives CDR1 MNHNS, CDR2 SASEGT. The CDR3 runs to 15 residues. Trimming stripped 2 bases from V and 0 bases from J, with 8 bases between. The CDR3: CASSERDHSNQPQHF. CDR3 DNA: TGTGCCAGCAGTGAACGGGATCATAGCAATCAGCCCCAGCATTTT.

The chain is built from TRBV5-1 and TRBJ1-2; D uncertain. The CDR3 length is 15 residues. Looked up from germline, CDR1 is SGHRS and CDR2 is YFSETQ. V shed 0 bases and J shed 4 bases, with 13 bases lying between them. The CDR3 region has the DNA TGCGCCAGCAGCTTGGATGAGGGATACGGCTATGGCTACACCTTC. It codes for CASSLDEGYGYGYTF. Together with reference TRBV5-1 and TRBJ1-2, the CDR3 gives the full variable domain: KAGVTQTPRYLIKTRGQQVTLSCSPISGHRSVSWYQQTPGQGLQFLFEYFSETQRNKGNFPGRFSGRQFSNSRSEMNVSTLELGDSALYLCASSLDEGYGYGYTFGSGTRLTVV.

This clone has only a few counts. The genes are TRBV9 and TRBJ1-2; perhaps TRBD1 as D (6 bases). The CDR3 extends over 15 amino acids. CDR1 and CDR2 (germline): SGDLS, YYNGEE. The germline V and J ends were trimmed by 0 bases and 3 bases, with 12 bases remaining between them. CDR3 DNA: TGTGCCAGCAGCGTAGGTCCACAGGGAGACTATGGCTACACCTTC. This gives the protein CASSVGPQGDYGYTF.

The chain combines TRBV6-6 with TRBJ2-7; TRBD2 matches 11 bases. The CDR3 covers 14 residues. Germline assignment: CDR1 MNHNY and CDR2 SVGAGI (reference sequence). J gave up 3 bases and V 7 bases, and 5 bases lay outside the gene matches. Here the CDR3 DNA reads TGTGCCAGCAAGATAGCGGGGGGGCTCTACGAGCAGTACTTC. As protein: CASKIAGGLYEQYF.

The sample holds many counts of this clone. The chain employs TRBV4-1 and TRBJ1-5, with D possibly matching TRBD1 (5 bases). The CDR3 contains 16 residues. V dropped 1 base and J dropped 3 bases, with 13 bases sitting between them. Germline values: CDR1 MGHRA, CDR2 YSYEKL. The CDR3 nucleotides are TGCGCCAGCAGCCAAGGGGGCGGACGGGTCAATCAGCCCCAGCATTTT. Translation gives CASSQGGGRVNQPQHF.

The V gene is TRBV9, the J gene TRBJ1-1; tentative D call: TRBD1 (6 bases). This CDR3 has 15 residues. The V gene lost 3 bases and the J gene lost 0 bases, with 12 bases spanning the gap. Germline CDR1 SGDLS, CDR2 YYNGEE. The CDR3 sequence is CASSAQGTLNTEAFF. The CDR3 DNA sequence: TGTGCCAGCAGCGCACAGGGTACCTTGAACACTGAAGCTTTCTTT.

The genes are TRBV2 and TRBJ1-1, with TRBD1 matching 7 bases. The ends lost 6 bases at V and 3 bases at J; junction bases unmatched: 4. CDR1 and CDR2 from the germline V gene are SNHLY and FYNNEI. This CDR3 has 13 amino acids. In DNA form, the CDR3 reads TGTGCCAGCAGACAGGGGTATGACACTGAAGCTTTCTTT. This encodes CASRQGYDTEAFF.